This TCR beta chain was identified during a study of cytomegalovirus exposure and HLA in healthy donors. The study, taken as a whole, reports: Looking again later, the authors saw that most CMV-associated TCR beta chains seemed HLA-restricted. Compared with the roughly 700-donor mean, an Asian-associated ancestry cluster reportedly had fewer N-insertions, according to a later analysis. In an earlier analysis, most TCR beta V segments were productive about 87% or about 30% of the time.

Looked up from germline, CDR1 is SGHDT and CDR2 is YYEEEE. There are 16 residues in the CDR3. With regard to this clone: Antigen: not known.

Primers for the PCR totalled 60 Vbeta and 13 Jbeta. Per the study methods: Later reanalysis found tens of millions of unique TCR beta chains, around 10 million of them shared. TCRdb's table, derived via immunoSEQ multiplex PCR, lists solely in-frame clones and lacks some. V, J and clone size were drawn from that table, and D and trimming were deduced from the DNA. The repertoire holds about 280,000 clones, approximately 90% seen once, with about 2% in the top ten. The receptor was isolated from a woman aged 18-29 years in good health and CMV-seronegative. The sample comprised PBMCs. This sequence joins TRBV5-6 and TRBJ2-5; TRBD1 matches 10 bases. Judging by the DNA end, TRBJ2-7 fits better; the J call may be wrong. CDR3 DNA sequence: TGTGCCAGCAGCTTATACCGGACAGGGGGCTCCTACGAGCAGTACTTC. It codes for CASSLYRTGGSYEQYF.